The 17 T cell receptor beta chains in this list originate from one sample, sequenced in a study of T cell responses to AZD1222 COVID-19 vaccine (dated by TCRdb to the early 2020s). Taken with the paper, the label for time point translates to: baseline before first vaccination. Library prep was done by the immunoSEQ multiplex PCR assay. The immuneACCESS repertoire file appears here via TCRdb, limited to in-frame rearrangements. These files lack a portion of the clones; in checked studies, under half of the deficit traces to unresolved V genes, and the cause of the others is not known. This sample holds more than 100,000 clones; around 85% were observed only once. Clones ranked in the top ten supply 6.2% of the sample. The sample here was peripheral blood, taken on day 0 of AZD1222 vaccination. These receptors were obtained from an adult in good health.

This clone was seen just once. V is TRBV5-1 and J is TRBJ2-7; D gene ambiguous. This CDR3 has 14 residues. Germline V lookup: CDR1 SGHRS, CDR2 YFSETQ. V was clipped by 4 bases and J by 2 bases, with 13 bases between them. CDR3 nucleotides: TGCGCCAGCAGCCTGGTAGACCCAACCTACGAGCAGTACTTC. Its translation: CASSLVDPTYEQYF.

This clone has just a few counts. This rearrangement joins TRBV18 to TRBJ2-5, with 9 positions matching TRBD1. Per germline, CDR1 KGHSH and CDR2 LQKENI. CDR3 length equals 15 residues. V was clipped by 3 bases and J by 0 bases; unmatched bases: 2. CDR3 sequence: CASSPGTGYQETQYF. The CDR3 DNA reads TGTGCCAGCTCACCGGGGACAGGGTACCAAGAGACCCAGTACTTC.

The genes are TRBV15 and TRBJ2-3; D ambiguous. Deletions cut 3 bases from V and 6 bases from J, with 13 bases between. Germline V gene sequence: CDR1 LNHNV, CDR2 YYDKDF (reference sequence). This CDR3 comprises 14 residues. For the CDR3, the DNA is TGTGCCACCAGCAGTGGCTCATTCAGGGATACGCAGTATTTT. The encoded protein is CATSSGSFRDTQYF.

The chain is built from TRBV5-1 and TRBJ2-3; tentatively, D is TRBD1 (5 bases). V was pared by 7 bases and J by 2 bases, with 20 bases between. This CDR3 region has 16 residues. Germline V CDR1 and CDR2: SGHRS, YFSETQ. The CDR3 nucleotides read TGCGCCAGCGGCCAATCAGGACATTCTTCCACAGATACGCAGTATTTT. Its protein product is CASGQSGHSSTDTQYF.

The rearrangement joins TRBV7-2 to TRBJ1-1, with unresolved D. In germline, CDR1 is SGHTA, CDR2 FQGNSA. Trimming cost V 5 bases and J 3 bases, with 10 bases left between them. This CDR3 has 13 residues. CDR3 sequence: CASSHPRYTEAFF. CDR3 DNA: TGTGCCAGCAGCCACCCCAGGTACACTGAAGCTTTCTTT.

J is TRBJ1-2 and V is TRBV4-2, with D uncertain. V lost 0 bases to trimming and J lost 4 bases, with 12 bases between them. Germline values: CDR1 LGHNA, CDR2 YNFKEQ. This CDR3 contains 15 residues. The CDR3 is CASSQESAQPYGYTF. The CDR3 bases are TGTGCCAGCAGCCAAGAGTCCGCTCAGCCCTATGGCTACACCTTC.

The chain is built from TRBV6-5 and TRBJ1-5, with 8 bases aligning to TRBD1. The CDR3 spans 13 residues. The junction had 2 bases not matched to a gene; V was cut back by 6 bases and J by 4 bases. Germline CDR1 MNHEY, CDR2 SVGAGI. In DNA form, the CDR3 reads TGTGCCAGCAGGGGGACAGGAAATCAGCCCCAGCATTTT. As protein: CASRGTGNQPQHF.

The CDR3 sequence: CASSPDTYEQYF. In DNA, the CDR3 is TGCGCCAGCAGCCCGGATACCTACGAGCAGTACTTC. The rearrangement links TRBV4-1 to TRBJ2-7; D is unresolved. The CDR3 runs to 12 residues. Trimming shortened V by 4 bases and J by 2 bases, and 6 bases separated the two germline ends. Germline CDR1 MGHRA, CDR2 YSYEKL.

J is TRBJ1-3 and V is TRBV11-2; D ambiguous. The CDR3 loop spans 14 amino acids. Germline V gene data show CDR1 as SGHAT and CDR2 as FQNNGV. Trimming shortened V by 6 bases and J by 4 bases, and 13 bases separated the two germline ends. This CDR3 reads CASSDPSGGNTIYF. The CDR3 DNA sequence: TGTGCCAGCAGTGACCCCAGTGGAGGAAACACCATATATTTT.

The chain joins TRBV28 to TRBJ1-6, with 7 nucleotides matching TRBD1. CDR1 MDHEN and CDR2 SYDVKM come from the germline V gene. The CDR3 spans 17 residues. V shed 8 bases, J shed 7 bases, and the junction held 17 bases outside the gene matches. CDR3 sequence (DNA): TGTGCCAGCCAAATTGGCCCAGGGGGAATTATAAATTCACCCCTCCACTTT. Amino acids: CASQIGPGGIINSPLHF.

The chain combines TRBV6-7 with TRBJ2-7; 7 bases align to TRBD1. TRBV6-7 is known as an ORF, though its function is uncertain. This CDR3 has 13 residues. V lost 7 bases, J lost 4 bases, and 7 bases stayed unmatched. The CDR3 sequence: CASTRGPRYEQYF. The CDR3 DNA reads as TGTGCCAGCACGAGGGGGCCACGGTACGAGCAGTACTTC.

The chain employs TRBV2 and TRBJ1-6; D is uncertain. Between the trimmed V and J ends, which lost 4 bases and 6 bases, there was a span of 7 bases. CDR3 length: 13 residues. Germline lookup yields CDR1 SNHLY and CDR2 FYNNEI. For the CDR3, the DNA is TGTGCCAGCAGTGGGGGAGGTAATTCACCCCTCCACTTT. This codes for CASSGGGNSPLHF.

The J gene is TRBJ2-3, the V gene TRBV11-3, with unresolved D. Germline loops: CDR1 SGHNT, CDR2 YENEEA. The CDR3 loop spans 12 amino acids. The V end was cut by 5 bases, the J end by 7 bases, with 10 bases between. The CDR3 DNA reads TGTGCCAGCAGCCAGAGAAGGAATACGCAGTATTTT. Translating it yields CASSQRRNTQYF.

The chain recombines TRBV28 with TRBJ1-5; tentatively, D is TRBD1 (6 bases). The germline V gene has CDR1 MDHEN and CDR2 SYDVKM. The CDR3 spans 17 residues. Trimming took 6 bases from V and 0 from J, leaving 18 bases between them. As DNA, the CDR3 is TGTGCCAGCAGGCCGTACAGGGTCCCTTATAGCAATCAGCCCCAGCATTTT. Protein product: CASRPYRVPYSNQPQHF. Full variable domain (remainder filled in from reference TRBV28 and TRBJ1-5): DVKVTQSSRYLVKRTGEKVFLECVQDMDHENMFWYRQDPGLGLRLIYFSYDVKMKEKGDIPEGYSVSREKKERFSLILESASTNQTSMYLCASRPYRVPYSNQPQHFGDGTRLSIL.

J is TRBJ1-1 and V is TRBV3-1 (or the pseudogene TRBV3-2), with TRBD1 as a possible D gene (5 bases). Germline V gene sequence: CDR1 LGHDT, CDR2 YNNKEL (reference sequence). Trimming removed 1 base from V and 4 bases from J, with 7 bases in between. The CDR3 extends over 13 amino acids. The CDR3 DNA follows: TGTGCCAGCAGCCAAGCAGGGAGCACTGAAGCTTTCTTT. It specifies CASSQAGSTEAFF.

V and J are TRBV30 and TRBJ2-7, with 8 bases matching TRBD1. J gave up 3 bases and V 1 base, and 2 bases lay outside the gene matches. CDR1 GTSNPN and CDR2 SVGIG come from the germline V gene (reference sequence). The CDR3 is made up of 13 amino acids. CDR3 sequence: CAWSGDRGYEQYF. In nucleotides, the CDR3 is TGTGCCTGGAGTGGAGACAGGGGCTACGAGCAGTACTTC.

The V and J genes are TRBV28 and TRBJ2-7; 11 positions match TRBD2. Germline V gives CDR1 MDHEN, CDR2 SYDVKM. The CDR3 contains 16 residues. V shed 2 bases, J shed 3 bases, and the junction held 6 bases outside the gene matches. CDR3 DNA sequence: TGTGCCAGCAGTTTAGATGGGACTAGCGGAGTCTACGAGCAGTACTTC. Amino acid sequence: CASSLDGTSGVYEQYF. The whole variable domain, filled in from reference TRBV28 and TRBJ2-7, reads DVKVTQSSRYLVKRTGEKVFLECVQDMDHENMFWYRQDPGLGLRLIYFSYDVKMKEKGDIPEGYSVSREKKERFSLILESASTNQTSMYLCASSLDGTSGVYEQYFGPGTRLTVT.